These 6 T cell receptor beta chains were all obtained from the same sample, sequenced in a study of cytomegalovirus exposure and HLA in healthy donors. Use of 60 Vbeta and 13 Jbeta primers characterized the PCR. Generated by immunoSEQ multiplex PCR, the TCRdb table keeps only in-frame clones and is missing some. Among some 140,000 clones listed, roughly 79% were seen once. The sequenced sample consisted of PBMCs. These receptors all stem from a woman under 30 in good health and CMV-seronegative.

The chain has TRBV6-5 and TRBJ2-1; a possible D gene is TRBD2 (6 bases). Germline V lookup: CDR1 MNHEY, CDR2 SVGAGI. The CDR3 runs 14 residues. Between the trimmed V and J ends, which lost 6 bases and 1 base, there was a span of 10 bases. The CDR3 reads CASREGLSYNEQFF. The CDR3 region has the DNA TGTGCCAGCAGGGAGGGATTATCCTACAATGAGCAGTTCTTC.

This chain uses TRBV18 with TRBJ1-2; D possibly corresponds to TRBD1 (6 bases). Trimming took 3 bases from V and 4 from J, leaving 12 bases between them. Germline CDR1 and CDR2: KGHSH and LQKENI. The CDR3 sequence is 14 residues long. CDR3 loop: CASSPSRTAYGYTF. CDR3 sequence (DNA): TGTGCCAGCTCACCTTCAAGGACAGCCTATGGCTACACCTTC.

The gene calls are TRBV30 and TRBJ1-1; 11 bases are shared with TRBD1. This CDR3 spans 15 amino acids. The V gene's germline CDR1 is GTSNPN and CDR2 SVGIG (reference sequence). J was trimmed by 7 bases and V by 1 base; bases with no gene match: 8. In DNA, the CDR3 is TGTGCCTGGAGTGCTATAGGACAGGGGGCAAGTGAAGCTTTCTTT. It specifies CAWSAIGQGASEAFF.

CDR3 residues: CASSLAGTRSTDTQYF. The CDR3 DNA reads TGCGCCAGCAGCTTGGCCGGGACTCGGAGCACAGATACGCAGTATTTT. The chain is built from TRBV5-1 and TRBJ2-3, with D tentatively TRBD2 (6 bases). Germline loops: CDR1 SGHRS, CDR2 YFSETQ. The V and J ends lost 0 bases and 0 bases respectively, with 11 bases between them. The length of the CDR3 is 16 residues.

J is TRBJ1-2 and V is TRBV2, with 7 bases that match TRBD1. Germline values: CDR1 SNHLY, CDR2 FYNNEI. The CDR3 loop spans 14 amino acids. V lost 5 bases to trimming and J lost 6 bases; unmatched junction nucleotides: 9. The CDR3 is CASSQATGKDGYTF. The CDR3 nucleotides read TGTGCCAGCAGTCAGGCGACAGGGAAGGATGGCTACACCTTC. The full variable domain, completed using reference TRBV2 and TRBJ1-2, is EPEVTQTPSHQVTQMGQEVILRCVPISNHLYFYWYRQILGQKVEFLVSFYNNEISEKSEIFDDQFSVERPDGSNFTLKIRSTKLEDSAMYFCASSQATGKDGYTFGSGTRLTVV.

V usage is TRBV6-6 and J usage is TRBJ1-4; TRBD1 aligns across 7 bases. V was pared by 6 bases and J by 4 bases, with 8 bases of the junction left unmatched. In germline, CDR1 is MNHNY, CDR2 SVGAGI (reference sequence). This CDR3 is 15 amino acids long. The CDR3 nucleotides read TGTGCCAGCAGCATTTCACAGGGGCGTAATGAAAAACTGTTTTTT. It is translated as CASSISQGRNEKLFF.